The 16 T cell receptor beta chains listed next were all sequenced from one sample in a study of blood T cell repertoires in COVID-19. Only in-frame clones appear in the TCRdb table, and some are missing; sequencing was by immunoSEQ multiplex PCR. The data contain 300,000 to 400,000 clones, about 93% of them singletons. Specimen: peripheral blood. The receptors stem from a woman aged 18-35 years who had recovered from COVID-19.

This clone showed up just a few times. Written as DNA, the CDR3 is TGTGCCAGCAGCCCAGAGGACGTTACAGGGGCCCAGTACTTC. It yields the protein CASSPEDVTGAQYF. V and J are TRBV6-2 or TRBV6-3 and TRBJ2-5; 7 bases are a match to TRBD1. Germline V gives CDR1 MNHEY, CDR2 SVGEGT. The CDR3 totals 14 residues. The trim removed 6 bases at V and 9 bases at J, leaving 13 bases unmatched.

The chain has TRBV12-3 or TRBV12-4 and TRBJ2-1; D unresolved. The CDR3 extends over 13 amino acids. Trimming took 8 bases from V and 0 from J, leaving 8 bases between them. The CDR3 region is CASGVGSYNEQFF. In DNA form, the CDR3 reads TGTGCCAGCGGAGTAGGCTCCTACAATGAGCAGTTCTTC.

The chain joins TRBV7-2 to TRBJ1-2, with 7 bases lining up with TRBD1. J lost 5 bases, V lost 0 bases, and 6 bases had no gene match. The CDR3 length is 15 residues. Germline V CDR1 and CDR2: SGHTA, FQGNSA. The CDR3 region has the DNA TGTGCCAGCAGCTTAGCGGGACAGCCACCTTATGGCTACACCTTC. It specifies CASSLAGQPPYGYTF.

The chain is built from TRBV7-9 and TRBJ1-2; the match to TRBD1 covers 9 bases. Trimming took 0 bases from V and 0 from J; bases not matched to a gene: 5. From germline, CDR1 is SEHNR and CDR2 FQNEAQ (reference sequence). This CDR3 is built from 17 residues. The CDR3 is CASSLALGQGTNYGYTF. The DNA for the CDR3 is TGTGCCAGCAGCTTAGCTTTGGGACAGGGAACTAACTATGGCTACACCTTC.

The chain recombines TRBV3-1 (or the pseudogene TRBV3-2) with TRBJ2-2; 7 nucleotides match TRBD2. V lost 5 bases, J lost 7 bases, and 10 bases stayed unmatched. CDR3 length: 15 residues. Germline CDR1 and CDR2: LGHDT and YNNKEL (reference sequence). The CDR3 is CASSALGGNIGELFF. DNA of the CDR3: TGTGCCAGCAGCGCGCTCGGGGGGAATATCGGGGAGCTGTTTTTT.

The sample holds a few counts of this clone. This chain links TRBV7-9 with TRBJ1-2, with TRBD1 as a possible D gene (5 bases). V shed 0 bases and J shed 6 bases, with 20 bases lying between them. This CDR3 comprises 17 residues. Germline V CDR1 and CDR2: SEHNR, FQNEAQ (reference sequence). The CDR3 DNA reads as TGTGCCAGCAGCTTAGCGGGGGGAACAGGAGGGCGCGATGGCTACACCTTC. This gives the protein CASSLAGGTGGRDGYTF.

CDR3 nucleotide sequence: TGTGCCAGCTTCTGGGCGGGGAGCTCCTACGAGCAGTACGTC. Its protein is CASFWAGSSYEQYV. The chain links TRBV6-5 to TRBJ2-7; D possibly corresponds to TRBD2 (6 bases). Per germline, CDR1 MNHEY and CDR2 SVGAGI. The ends were cut back, 8 bases at V and 0 bases at J, with 14 bases in the middle. The CDR3 totals 14 residues.

V gene TRBV5-4 combines with J gene TRBJ1-6; D is possibly TRBD1 (6 bases). Germline-derived CDR1 and CDR2 are SGHNT and YYREEE (reference sequence). This CDR3 region has 15 residues. The V and J ends lost 4 bases and 4 bases respectively, with 12 bases between them. For the CDR3, the DNA is TGTGCCAGCAGCCCCACCGGACAGTATAATTCACCCCTCCACTTT. As protein: CASSPTGQYNSPLHF.

The chain recombines TRBV4-3 with TRBJ2-1, with D perhaps TRBD2 (5 bases). In germline, CDR1 is LGHNA, CDR2 YSLEER. CDR3 size: 15 residues. V lost 6 bases and J lost 3, with 15 bases in between. This CDR3 is CASSRGSENYNEQFF. The CDR3 bases are TGCGCCAGCAGTCGAGGGTCAGAAAACTACAATGAGCAGTTCTTC.

J is TRBJ1-5 and V is TRBV4-1; D not certain. The V gene lost 3 bases and the J gene lost 8 bases, with 23 bases spanning the gap. This CDR3 has 17 amino acids. Germline V gives CDR1 MGHRA, CDR2 YSYEKL. The CDR3: CASSHLLGGAGSKPQHF. The CDR3 bases are TGCGCCAGCAGCCATTTGTTGGGCGGCGCGGGGAGTAAGCCCCAGCATTTT.

The V call is TRBV11-2, the J call TRBJ1-2, with 9 bases identical to TRBD1. The CDR3 contains 17 residues. With 2 bases clipped from V and 4 bases from J, the junction kept 11 bases outside the gene matches. Germline assignment: CDR1 SGHAT and CDR2 FQNNGV. CDR3: CASSLTTGGQGIYGYTF. The DNA for the CDR3 is TGTGCCAGCAGCTTAACTACTGGCGGACAGGGGATCTATGGCTACACCTTC. The full variable domain, rest sourced from reference TRBV11-2 and TRBJ1-2, is EAGVAQSPRYKIIEKRQSVAFWCNPISGHATLYWYQQILGQGPKLLIQFQNNGVVDDSQLPKDRFSAERLKGVDSTLKIQPAKLEDSAVYLCASSLTTGGQGIYGYTFGSGTRLTVV.

The V call is TRBV21-1, the J call TRBJ1-2; the tabulated D call, TRBD1, remains unverified against the DNA. TRBV21-1 represents a pseudogene. This CDR3 contains 15 residues. CDR3 sequence (DNA): TGTGCCAGCAGCAAAGAGGGGACAGGGGGATATGGCTACACCTTC. As protein: CASSKEGTGGYGYTF.

The rearrangement joins TRBV6-5 to TRBJ1-5; tentatively, D is TRBD1 (5 bases). Germline V gene lookup returns CDR1 MNHEY and CDR2 SVGAGI. V lost 6 bases, J lost 1 base, and 13 bases lay in between. CDR3 length: 15 amino acids. CDR3 residues: CASSIYGGSNQPQHF. In nucleotides, the CDR3 is TGTGCCAGCAGCATATACGGGGGGAGCAATCAGCCCCAGCATTTT.

The V gene is TRBV7-9, the J gene TRBJ2-1; 7 nucleotides match TRBD1. The CDR3 has 15 amino acids. Germline V gives CDR1 SEHNR, CDR2 FQNEAQ (reference sequence). The V and J ends lost 4 bases and 4 bases, in that order; junction bases with no gene match: 7. CDR3 protein: CASSSQPGQYNEQFF. The CDR3 region has the DNA TGTGCCAGCAGCTCGCAGCCGGGACAGTACAATGAGCAGTTCTTC.

This chain connects TRBV12-3 or TRBV12-4 to TRBJ2-7, with 13 positions matching TRBD2. The CDR3 spans 12 residues. The CDR3 DNA reads TGTGCCAGCAGTTTCGGACTAGCGGGAGACGAGGTC. Its protein is CASSFGLAGDEV.

The gene calls are TRBV18 and TRBJ1-5; 10 bases are a match to TRBD1. V shed 3 bases, J shed 1 base, and the junction held 9 bases outside the gene matches. Germline loops: CDR1 KGHSH, CDR2 LQKENI. The CDR3 runs to 18 residues. CDR3 sequence reads: CASSPYRTGGRSNQPQHF. CDR3 nucleotide sequence: TGTGCCAGCTCACCCTACCGGACAGGGGGTAGGAGCAATCAGCCCCAGCATTTT.